Listed below are T cell receptor beta chains from one sample, sequenced in a study of T-cell reconstitution after alpha-beta-depleted transplantation in children. TCRdb processed the PCR reads anew with MiXCR; each CDR3 protein has one entry. The sample holds about 300,000 distinct CDR3 sequences, less than 9.5% seen once. The starting material was peripheral blood, obtained 360 days after TCRalphabeta/CD19-depleted stem cell transplant. The receptors originated from a female patient aged 2-10 years who had a stem cell transplant for Fanconi anemia, so the T cells may come from the graft donor. The CDR3 runs from the conserved cysteine through the conserved F or W. Fields, in order: clone size, V gene, J gene, D gene, CDR3 DNA, CDR3 protein. The D gene is left open where the match is weak. Rows may omit the clone size; those that give it use once, few, many or a size class.

many	TRBV9	TRBJ2-7	.	TGTGCCAGCAGCCCCGACCCAGGGGCCGAGCAGTACTTC	CASSPDPGAEQYF
few	TRBV7-6	TRBJ2-7	TRBD1	TGTGCCAGCAGCCAAGGACAGGGGGACGAGCAGTACTTC	CASSQGQGDEQYF
.	TRBV7-9	TRBJ2-7	TRBD1	TGTGCCAGCAGCCCCACTCCGGGACAGGGCGCCTACGAGCAGTACTTC	CASSPTPGQGAYEQYF
.	TRBV4-2	TRBJ2-1	.	TGTGCCAGCAGCCAAGATTTTTTCTTAGTCGGGGGGCCCCGCAATGAGCAGTTCTTC	CASSQDFFLVGGPRNEQFF
many	TRBV5-1	TRBJ1-1	.	TGCGCCAGCAGCGGGGGACACACGAACACTGAAGCTTTCTTT	CASSGGHTNTEAFF
few	TRBV14	TRBJ2-1	TRBD1	TGTGCCAGCAGCCACCCCGGGACAGATCGATACAATGAGCAGTTCTTC	CASSHPGTDRYNEQFF
many	TRBV20-1	TRBJ2-3	.	TGCAGTGCCGGTCGACGGGGGATCACAGATACGCAGTATTTT	CSAGRRGITDTQYF
.	TRBV30	TRBJ2-7	.	TGTGCCTGGAGTGTCGGGTGGTACGAGCAGTACTTC	CAWSVGWYEQYF
many	TRBV15	TRBJ2-5	.	TGTGCCACCAGCAGAGTAGATATCTTGGGGGAGACCCAGTACTTC	CATSRVDILGETQYF
few	TRBV20-1	TRBJ2-7	.	TGCAGTGCTGGAACAGGGGCGGGAGTAGCATATGAGCAGTACTTC	CSAGTGAGVAYEQYF
few	TRBV20-1	TRBJ1-2	.	TGCAGTGCTTTCTTCGAAAGTGAGCGTCTGGGGTATGGCTACACCTTC	CSAFFESERLGYGYTF
.	TRBV6-5	TRBJ1-1	.	TGTGCCAGCAGACACAGGTACACTGAAGCTTTCTTT	CASRHRYTEAFF
many	TRBV4-3	TRBJ2-3	.	TGCGCCAGCAGCCCCTTGGGCGGGCTGAGGAGCACAGATACGCAGTATTTT	CASSPLGGLRSTDTQYF
.	TRBV7-9	TRBJ1-4	.	TGTGCCAGCACCAACCTTAACCGGGGGAATGAAAAACTGTTTTTT	CASTNLNRGNEKLFF
many	TRBV27	TRBJ2-6	.	TGTGCCAGCAGACTGAGGTCGGCGACAGGAGCCTTAAGCTCTGGGGCCAACGTCCTGACTTTC	CASRLRSATGALSSGANVLTF
many	TRBV10-3	TRBJ2-7	TRBD2	TGTGCCATCAGTGAGTCGCCTAGCGGTTCCTACGAGCAGTACTTC	CAISESPSGSYEQYF
.	TRBV2	TRBJ2-7	TRBD2	TGTGCCAGCAACCTGGGTAGCGGGGGGGCCTACGAGCAGTACTTC	CASNLGSGGAYEQYF
many	TRBV12-3/TRBV12-4	TRBJ2-1	.	TGTGCCAGCAGCAACAGATACAATGAGCAGTTCTTC	CASSNRYNEQFF
many	TRBV20-1	TRBJ2-3	.	TGCAGTGGGTCGGAGATCCACACAGATACGCAGTATTTT	CSGSEIHTDTQYF
few	TRBV7-6	TRBJ2-1	TRBD2	TGTGCCAGCAGCCCCGGGACTAGCGGATCCTACAATGAGCAGTTCTTC	CASSPGTSGSYNEQFF
many	TRBV28	TRBJ2-7	.	TGTGCCAGCAGTATAGCCTACGAGCAGTACTTC	CASSIAYEQYF
.	TRBV7-9	TRBJ2-1	.	TGTGCCAGCAGCACGGACAGCCCGTACAATGAGCAGTTCTTC	CASSTDSPYNEQFF
many	TRBV9	TRBJ2-2	.	TGTGCCAGCAGCGTAAAAATGGGCACCGGGGAGCTGTTTTTT	CASSVKMGTGELFF
many	TRBV6-5	TRBJ2-5	.	TGTGCCAGCAGTAAGAACGGGGAGACCCAGTACTTC	CASSKNGETQYF
many	TRBV12-3/TRBV12-4	TRBJ1-2	.	TGTGCCAGCAGTCCTAGAGCTCGGGGCTACACCTTC	CASSPRARGYTF
many	TRBV11-2	TRBJ2-1	TRBD1	TGTGCCAGCAGCTTAGATCCTAGGGGGACAGGGTCGGGCAATGAGCAGTTCTTC	CASSLDPRGTGSGNEQFF
many	TRBV2	TRBJ2-1	.	TGTGCCAGCAGAGAGGACAGATCCGAAGTTGATGAGCAGTTCTTC	CASREDRSEVDEQFF
many	TRBV5-1	TRBJ2-5	.	TGCGCCAGCAGCTTGGCGGGGCTTGGAGAGACCCAGTACTTC	CASSLAGLGETQYF
many	TRBV7-8	TRBJ2-6	.	TGTGCCAGCATCCCTGGTGGGGTAACGGGGGCCAACGTCCTGACTTTC	CASIPGGVTGANVLTF
few	TRBV5-1	TRBJ1-1	TRBD1	TGCGCCAGCAGCATAGGGACAGGGAACACTGAAGCTTTCTTT	CASSIGTGNTEAFF
many	TRBV20-1	TRBJ1-5	.	TGCAGTGCAAATACAGGGAGGGAACAGCCCCAGCATTTT	CSANTGREQPQHF
many	TRBV6-2/TRBV6-3	TRBJ2-1	.	TGTGCCAGCAGTCAAGAGTGGGGGCACTCCTACAATGAGCAGTTCTTC	CASSQEWGHSYNEQFF
many	TRBV9	TRBJ2-1	.	TGTGCCAGCAGCGTAGGATTGCTGGGGGGGGCCATCGATGAGCAGTTCTTC	CASSVGLLGGAIDEQFF
many	TRBV27	TRBJ2-7	.	TGTGCCAGCAGTCCAAAGGGGGGGAGCTCCTACGAGCAGTACTTC	CASSPKGGSSYEQYF
many	TRBV7-9	TRBJ2-1	.	TGTGCCGTCAAGAGGGGATTCTCCTACAATGAGCAGTTCTTC	CAVKRGFSYNEQFF
many	TRBV20-1	TRBJ1-5	.	TGCAGTGCTAGAGCCCATGGTTTTTATAGCAATCAGCCCCAGCATTTT	CSARAHGFYSNQPQHF
many	TRBV4-2	TRBJ2-1	TRBD2	TGTGCCAGCAGCCAAGAGGGGCGGGGGGGTTACAATGAGCAGTTCTTC	CASSQEGRGGYNEQFF
many	TRBV5-1	TRBJ2-5	.	TGCGCCAGCAGCTTGGAGGGGAGTTTCAATTTCGGTCAAGAGACCCAGTACTTC	CASSLEGSFNFGQETQYF
.	TRBV28	TRBJ2-4	.	TGTGCCAGCAGTTTTTTCGGGGGCGTAGCCAAAAACATTCAGTACTTC	CASSFFGGVAKNIQYF
many	TRBV12-3/TRBV12-4	TRBJ2-7	.	TGTGCCAGCAGTTTGTCCAGGGGCTCCTACGAGCAGTACTTC	CASSLSRGSYEQYF
few	TRBV18	TRBJ1-1	.	TGTGCCAGCTCACCTGGAGGGGACACTGAAGCTTTCTTT	CASSPGGDTEAFF